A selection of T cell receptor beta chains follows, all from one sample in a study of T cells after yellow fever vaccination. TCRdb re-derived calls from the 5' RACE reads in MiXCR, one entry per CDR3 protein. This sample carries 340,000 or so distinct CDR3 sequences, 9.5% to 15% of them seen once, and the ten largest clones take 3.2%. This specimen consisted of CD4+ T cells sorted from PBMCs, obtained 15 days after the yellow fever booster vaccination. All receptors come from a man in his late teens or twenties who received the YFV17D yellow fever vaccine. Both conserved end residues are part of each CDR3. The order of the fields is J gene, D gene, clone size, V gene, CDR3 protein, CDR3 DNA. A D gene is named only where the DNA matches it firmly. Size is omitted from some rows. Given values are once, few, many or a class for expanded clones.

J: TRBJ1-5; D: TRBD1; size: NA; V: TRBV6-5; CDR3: CASKGQGGNQPQHF; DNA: TGTGCCAGCAAAGGACAGGGAGGCAATCAGCCCCAGCATTTT
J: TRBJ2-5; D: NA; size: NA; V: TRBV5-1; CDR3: CASRSWGAETQYF; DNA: TGCGCCAGCAGGTCTTGGGGAGCAGAGACCCAGTACTTC
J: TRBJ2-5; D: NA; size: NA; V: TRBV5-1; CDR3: CASSLPVGETQYF; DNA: TGCGCCAGCAGTTTGCCGGTTGGGGAGACCCAGTACTTC
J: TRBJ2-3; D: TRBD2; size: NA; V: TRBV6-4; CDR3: CASTRGLAGGRSTDTQYF; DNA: TGTGCCAGCACCCGGGGACTAGCGGGGGGCCGAAGCACAGATACGCAGTATTTT
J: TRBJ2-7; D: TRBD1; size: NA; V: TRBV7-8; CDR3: CASIMDRGNYEQYF; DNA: TGTGCCAGCATCATGGACAGGGGGAACTACGAGCAGTACTTC
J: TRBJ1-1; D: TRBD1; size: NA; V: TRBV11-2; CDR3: CASSSGQGVEAFF; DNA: TGTGCCAGCAGCTCGGGACAGGGTGTTGAAGCTTTCTTT
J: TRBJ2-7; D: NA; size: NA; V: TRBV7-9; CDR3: CASSTDSPYEQYF; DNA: TGTGCCAGCAGCACAGACAGCCCCTACGAGCAGTACTTC
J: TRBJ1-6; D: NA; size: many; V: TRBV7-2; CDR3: CASSLDGQSYSPLHF; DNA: TGTGCCAGCAGCTTAGATGGCCAGTCCTACTCACCCCTCCACTTT
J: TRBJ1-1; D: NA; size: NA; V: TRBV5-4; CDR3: CASSSVGGTEAFF; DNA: TGTGCCAGCAGCTCGGTGGGGGGCACTGAAGCTTTCTTT
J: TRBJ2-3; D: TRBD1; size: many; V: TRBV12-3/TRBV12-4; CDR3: CASSLVPGGKSDTQYF; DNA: TGTGCCAGCAGTTTAGTTCCAGGGGGAAAATCAGATACGCAGTATTTT
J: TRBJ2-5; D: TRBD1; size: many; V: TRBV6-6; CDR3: CASSYSDRETQYF; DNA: TGTGCCAGCAGTTACTCGGACAGGGAGACCCAGTACTTC
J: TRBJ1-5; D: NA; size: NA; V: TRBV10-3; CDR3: CAISRDGNNQPQHF; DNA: TGTGCCATCAGTAGAGACGGAAACAATCAGCCCCAGCATTTT
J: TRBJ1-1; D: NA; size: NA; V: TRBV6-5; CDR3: CASSYSQGAGVEAFF; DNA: TGTGCCAGCAGTTACTCGCAGGGCGCGGGCGTTGAAGCTTTCTTT
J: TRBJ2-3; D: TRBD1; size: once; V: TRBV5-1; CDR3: CASSLGGGPSTDTQYF; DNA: TGCGCCAGCAGCTTGGGAGGGGGCCCGAGCACAGATACGCAGTATTTT